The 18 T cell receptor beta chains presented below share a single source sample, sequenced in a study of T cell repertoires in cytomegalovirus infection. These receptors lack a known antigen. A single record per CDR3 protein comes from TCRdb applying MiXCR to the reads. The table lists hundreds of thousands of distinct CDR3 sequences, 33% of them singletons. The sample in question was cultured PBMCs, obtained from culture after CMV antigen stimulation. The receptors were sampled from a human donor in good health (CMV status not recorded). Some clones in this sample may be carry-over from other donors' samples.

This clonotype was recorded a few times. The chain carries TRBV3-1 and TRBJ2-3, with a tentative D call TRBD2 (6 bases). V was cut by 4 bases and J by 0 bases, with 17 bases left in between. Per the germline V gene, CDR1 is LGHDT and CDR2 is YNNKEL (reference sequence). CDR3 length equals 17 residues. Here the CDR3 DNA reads TGTGCCAGCAGCCGCAGCCGATCCGGGACTAGCACAGATACGCAGTATTTT. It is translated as CASSRSRSGTSTDTQYF.

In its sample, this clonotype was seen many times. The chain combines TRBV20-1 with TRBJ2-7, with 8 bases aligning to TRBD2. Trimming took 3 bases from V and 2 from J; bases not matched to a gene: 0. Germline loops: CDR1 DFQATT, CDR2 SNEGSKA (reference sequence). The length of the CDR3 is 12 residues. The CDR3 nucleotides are TGCAGTGCTAGCGGGAGGGCCTACGAGCAGTACTTC. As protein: CSASGRAYEQYF.

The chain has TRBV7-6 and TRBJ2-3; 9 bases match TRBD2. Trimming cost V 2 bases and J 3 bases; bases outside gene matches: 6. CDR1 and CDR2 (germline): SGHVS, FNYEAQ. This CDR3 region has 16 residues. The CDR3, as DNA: TGTGCCAGCAGCTTAAGGGGACTAGCAACTACAGATACGCAGTATTTT. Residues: CASSLRGLATTDTQYF.

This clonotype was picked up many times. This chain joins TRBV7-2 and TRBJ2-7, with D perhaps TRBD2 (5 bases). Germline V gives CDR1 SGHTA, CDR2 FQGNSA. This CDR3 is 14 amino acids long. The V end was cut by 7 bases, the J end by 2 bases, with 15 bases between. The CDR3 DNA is TGTGCCAGCATCCAGGACTCAAGTACCTACGAGCAGTACTTC. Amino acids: CASIQDSSTYEQYF.

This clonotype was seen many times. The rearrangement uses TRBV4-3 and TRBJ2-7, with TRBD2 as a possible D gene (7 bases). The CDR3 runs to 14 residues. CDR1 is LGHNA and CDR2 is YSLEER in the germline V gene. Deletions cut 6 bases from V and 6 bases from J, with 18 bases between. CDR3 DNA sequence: TGCGCCAGCAGTGCTATGGCGGGGGCGGGCGAGCAGTACTTC. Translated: CASSAMAGAGEQYF.

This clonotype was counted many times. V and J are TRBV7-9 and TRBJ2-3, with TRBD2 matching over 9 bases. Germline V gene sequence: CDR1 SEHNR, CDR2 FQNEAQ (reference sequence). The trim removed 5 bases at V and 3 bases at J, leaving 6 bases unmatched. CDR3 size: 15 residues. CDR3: CASSRATSGTDTQYF. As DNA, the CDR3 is TGTGCCAGCAGCCGAGCGACTAGCGGAACAGATACGCAGTATTTT. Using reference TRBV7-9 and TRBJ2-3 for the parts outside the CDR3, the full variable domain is DTGVSQNPRHKITKRGQNVTFRCDPISEHNRLYWYRQTLGQGPEFLTYFQNEAQLEKSRLLSDRFSAERPKGSFSTLEIQRTEQGDSAMYLCASSRATSGTDTQYFGPGTRLTVL.

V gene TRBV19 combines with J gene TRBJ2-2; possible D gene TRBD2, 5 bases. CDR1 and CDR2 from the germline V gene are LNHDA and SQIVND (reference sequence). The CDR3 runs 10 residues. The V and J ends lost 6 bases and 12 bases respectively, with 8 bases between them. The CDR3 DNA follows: TGTGCCAGTAGCGAGCGGAAGCTGTTTTTT. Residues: CASSERKLFF.

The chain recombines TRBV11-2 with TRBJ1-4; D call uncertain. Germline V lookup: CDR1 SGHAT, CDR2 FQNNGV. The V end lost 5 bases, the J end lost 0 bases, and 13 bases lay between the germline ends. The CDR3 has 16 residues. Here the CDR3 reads CASSQGPLATNEKLFF. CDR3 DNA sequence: TGTGCCAGCAGCCAAGGGCCCCTTGCAACTAATGAAAAACTGTTTTTT.

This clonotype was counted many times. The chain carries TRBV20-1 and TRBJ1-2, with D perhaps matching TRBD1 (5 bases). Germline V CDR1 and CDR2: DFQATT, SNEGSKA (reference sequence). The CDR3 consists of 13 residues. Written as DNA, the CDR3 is TGCAGCCAACGTCAGGGTTTTAACTATGGCTACACCTTC. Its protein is CSQRQGFNYGYTF.

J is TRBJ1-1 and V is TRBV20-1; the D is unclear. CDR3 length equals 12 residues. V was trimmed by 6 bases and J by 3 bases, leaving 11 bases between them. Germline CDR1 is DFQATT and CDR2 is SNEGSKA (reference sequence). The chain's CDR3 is CSAIQEDTEAFF. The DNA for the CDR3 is TGCAGTGCCATTCAGGAGGACACTGAAGCTTTCTTT.

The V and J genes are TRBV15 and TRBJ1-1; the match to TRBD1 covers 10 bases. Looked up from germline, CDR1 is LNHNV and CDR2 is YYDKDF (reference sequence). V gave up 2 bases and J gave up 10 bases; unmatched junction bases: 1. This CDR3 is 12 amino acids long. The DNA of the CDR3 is TGTGCCACCAGCAGACGGACAGGGGGAGCTTTCTTT. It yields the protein CATSRRTGGAFF.

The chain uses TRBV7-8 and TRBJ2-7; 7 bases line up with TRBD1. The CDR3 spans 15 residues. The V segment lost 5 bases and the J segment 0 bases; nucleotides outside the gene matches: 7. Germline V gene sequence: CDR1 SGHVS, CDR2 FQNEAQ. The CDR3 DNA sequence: TGTGCCAGCAGCGCGTTGACAGGGTTCTCCTACGAGCAGTACTTC. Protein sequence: CASSALTGFSYEQYF.

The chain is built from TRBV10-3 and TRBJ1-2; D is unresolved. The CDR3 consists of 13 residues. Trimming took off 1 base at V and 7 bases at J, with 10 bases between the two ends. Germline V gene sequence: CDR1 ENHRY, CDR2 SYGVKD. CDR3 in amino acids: CAISEWEGSGYTF. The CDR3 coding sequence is TGTGCCATCAGTGAGTGGGAGGGCTCTGGCTACACCTTC.

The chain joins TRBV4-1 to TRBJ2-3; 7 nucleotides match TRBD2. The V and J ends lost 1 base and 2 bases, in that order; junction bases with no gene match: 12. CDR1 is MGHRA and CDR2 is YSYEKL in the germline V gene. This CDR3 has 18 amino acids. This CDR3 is CASSQVSPGTNPTDTQYF. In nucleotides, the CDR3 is TGCGCCAGCAGCCAAGTATCCCCCGGGACTAACCCCACAGATACGCAGTATTTT.

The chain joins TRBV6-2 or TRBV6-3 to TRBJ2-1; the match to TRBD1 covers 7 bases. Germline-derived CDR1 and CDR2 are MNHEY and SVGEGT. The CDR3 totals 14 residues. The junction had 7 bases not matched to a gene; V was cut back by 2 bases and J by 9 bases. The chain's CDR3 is CASSYRTGATEQFF. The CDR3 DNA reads TGTGCCAGCAGTTACCGGACAGGCGCTACTGAGCAGTTCTTC.

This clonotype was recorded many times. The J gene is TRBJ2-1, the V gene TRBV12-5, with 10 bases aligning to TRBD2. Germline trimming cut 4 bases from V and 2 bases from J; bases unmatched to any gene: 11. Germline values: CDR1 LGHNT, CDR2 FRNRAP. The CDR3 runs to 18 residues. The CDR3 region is CASGSGIAGGITYNEQFF. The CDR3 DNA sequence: TGTGCTAGTGGTTCCGGTATAGCGGGAGGTATTACCTACAATGAGCAGTTCTTC.

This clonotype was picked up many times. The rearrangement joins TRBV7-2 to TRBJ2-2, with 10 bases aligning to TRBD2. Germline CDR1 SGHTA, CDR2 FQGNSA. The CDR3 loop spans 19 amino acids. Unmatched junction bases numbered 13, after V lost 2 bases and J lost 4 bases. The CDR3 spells CASSLIRLAGALGTGELFF. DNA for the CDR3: TGTGCCAGCAGCTTAATCCGGCTAGCGGGAGCCCTAGGCACCGGGGAGCTGTTTTTT.

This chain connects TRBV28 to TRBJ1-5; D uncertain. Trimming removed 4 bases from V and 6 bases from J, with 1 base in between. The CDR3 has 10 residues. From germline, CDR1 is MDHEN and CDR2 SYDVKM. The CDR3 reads CASSSQPQHF. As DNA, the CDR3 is TGTGCCAGCAGTTCTCAGCCCCAGCATTTT.